These 10 T cell receptor beta chains were sequenced from one sample in a study of blood T cell repertoires in COVID-19. Data came from immunoSEQ multiplex PCR; TCRdb stores just in-frame clones and leaves some out. The sample lists tens of thousands of clones, 89% occurring once. The source material was peripheral blood. These receptor sequences come from a human donor in a cohort sampled during active COVID-19.

CDR3 region: CASSPPVRRDEQFF. The CDR3 nucleotides read TGTGCCAGCTCACCACCGGTCCGCAGGGATGAGCAGTTCTTC. The rearrangement joins TRBV18 to TRBJ2-1, with D perhaps matching TRBD1 (5 bases). Germline V gene sequence: CDR1 KGHSH, CDR2 LQKENI. Deletions cut 0 bases from V and 8 bases from J, with 11 bases between. CDR3 length equals 14 residues.

The V call is TRBV5-6, the J call TRBJ1-1; D might be TRBD1 (5 bases). Germline values: CDR1 SGHDT, CDR2 YYEEEE. This CDR3 is built from 14 residues. V lost 0 bases and J lost 5, with 11 bases in between. The CDR3 here is CASSLVRGKTEAFF. The CDR3 DNA sequence: TGTGCCAGCAGCTTGGTAAGGGGAAAGACTGAAGCTTTCTTT.

This rearrangement joins TRBV18 to TRBJ2-7, with TRBD1 matching 9 bases. The CDR3 extends over 14 amino acids. CDR1 and CDR2 from the germline V gene are KGHSH and LQKENI. V dropped 2 bases and J dropped 3; count of bases not matched to a gene: 2. CDR3 sequence: CASSPGQGFYEQYF. The CDR3 coding sequence is TGTGCCAGCTCACCAGGACAGGGGTTCTACGAGCAGTACTTC.

This clone was detected once. V gene TRBV11-2 combines with J gene TRBJ1-2; 8 bases fit TRBD1. CDR3 length equals 13 residues. V shed 5 bases, J shed 8 bases, and the junction held 7 bases outside the gene matches. Looked up from germline, CDR1 is SGHAT and CDR2 is FQNNGV. The CDR3 DNA sequence: TGTGCCAGCAGCCGGGGACAGGCCGTGGGCTACACCTTC. It codes for CASSRGQAVGYTF.

The chain employs TRBV6-2 or TRBV6-3 and TRBJ1-5; D call uncertain. The V gene's germline CDR1 is MNHEY and CDR2 SVGEGT. V gave up 6 bases and J gave up 4 bases, with 13 bases separating them. The CDR3 totals 14 residues. The chain's CDR3 is CASSNDGRNQPQHF. The CDR3 nucleotides are TGTGCCAGCAGCAACGACGGGAGGAATCAGCCCCAGCATTTT.

The V gene is TRBV7-3, the J gene TRBJ2-3, with D possibly being TRBD1 (6 bases). This CDR3 region has 16 residues. Germline assignment: CDR1 SGHTA and CDR2 FQGTGA. Trimming stripped 5 bases from V and 5 bases from J, with 20 bases between. In DNA form, the CDR3 reads TGTGCCAGCAGCCCTCTCGGGGCAGGGGCTGGAGATACGCAGTATTTT. Residues: CASSPLGAGAGDTQYF.

The chain recombines TRBV11-2 with TRBJ2-2; TRBD2 aligns across 8 bases. Germline loops: CDR1 SGHAT, CDR2 FQNNGV. J was trimmed by 2 bases and V by 2 bases; bases with no gene match: 4. This CDR3 spans 16 amino acids. The CDR3 DNA follows: TGTGCCAGCAGCTTACGTAGCGGGGATAACACCGGGGAGCTGTTTTTT. It codes for CASSLRSGDNTGELFF.

CDR3 amino acids: CASSLGVSGPFQETQYF. The CDR3 nucleotides are TGTGCCAGCAGCTTAGGCGTGAGCGGGCCTTTCCAAGAGACCCAGTACTTC. The chain links TRBV13 to TRBJ2-5; D perhaps matches TRBD2 (6 bases). The CDR3 spans 17 residues. The V gene's germline CDR1 is PRHDT and CDR2 FYEKMQ (reference sequence). The V and J ends lost 0 bases and 1 base respectively, with 15 bases between them. The full variable domain, completed using reference TRBV13 and TRBJ2-5, is AAGVIQSPRHLIKEKRETATLKCYPIPRHDTVYWYQQGPGQDPQFLISFYEKMQSDKGSIPDRFSAQQFSDYHSELNMSSLELGDSALYFCASSLGVSGPFQETQYFGPGTRLLVL.

This chain uses TRBV7-9 with TRBJ2-2; 12 bases align to TRBD2. This CDR3 has 17 residues. The trim removed 5 bases at V and 3 bases at J, leaving 7 bases unmatched. The V gene's germline CDR1 is SEHNR and CDR2 FQNEAQ (reference sequence). CDR3 nucleotide sequence: TGTGCCAGCAGCGAACCTAGCGGGAGGGCCGACACCGGGGAGCTGTTTTTT. Amino acid sequence: CASSEPSGRADTGELFF.

The V gene is TRBV18, the J gene TRBJ2-5, with 13 bases fitting TRBD2. CDR1 is KGHSH, CDR2 LQKENI, per germline. Losses at the gene ends were 3 bases for V and 4 bases for J; bases not matched to a gene: 2. The CDR3 sequence is 15 residues long. Written as DNA, the CDR3 is TGTGCCAGCTCACCCGGACTAGCGGGAGTAGAGACCCAGTACTTC. Residues: CASSPGLAGVETQYF. The complete variable domain, with remaining parts taken from reference TRBV18 and TRBJ2-5, reads NAGVMQNPRHLVRRRGQEARLRCSPMKGHSHVYWYRQLPEEGLKFMVYLQKENIIDESGMPKERFSAEFPKEGPSILRIQQVVRGDSAAYFCASSPGLAGVETQYFGPGTRLLVL.